This record looks at one T cell receptor (beta chain) sequence and its context. Original analysis: Counts of nucleated cells, estimated from reference gene primer amplification, were obtained. This table comes from immunoSEQ multiplex PCR, and its TCRdb copy is limited to in-frame clones, with some not included. V, J and clone size reflect that table, while D and trimming were determined from the DNA. The table lists roughly 230,000 clones, around four fifths of them singletons. The data are from a study of blood T cell repertoires in COVID-19. Study in general: Acute and convalescent COVID-19 samples came from the United States, Italy and Spain. Sources were T cells, B-cell-depleted T cells, or PBMCs; the material itself was cDNA or gDNA.

Trimming cost V 3 bases and J 5 bases, with 8 bases left between them. CDR3 length: 13 amino acids. The germline V gene has CDR1 SGHVS and CDR2 FNYEAQ. This TCR came from a woman between 55 and 75 years old with active or convalescent COVID-19. Sequencing was done on a sample of peripheral blood. This rearrangement joins TRBV7-6 to TRBJ1-5; D remains unclear. The CDR3 loop reads CASSFDGDQPQHF. The DNA for the CDR3 is TGTGCCAGCAGCTTCGACGGGGATCAGCCCCAGCATTTT.